These 15 T cell receptor beta chains were all obtained from the same sample, sequenced in a study of shared clonotypes between healthy human individuals (dated by TCRdb to 2020 to 2021). The protocol used for the library was the immunoSEQ multiplex PCR assay. TCRdb provides this immuneACCESS table in a form limited to in-frame rearrangements. Some clones are lacking; in checked studies, under half of them reflect an unresolved V gene, and why the rest are absent is not known. Here the sample has 450,000 or so clones; 75% to 80% occur a single time. The biggest ten clones account for more than 10% of the sample. Sequencing input: PBMCs. Receptor source: a woman between 35 and 50 years old in good health. Some clones in this sample may be carry-over from other donors' samples.

As concerns this clone: One base away lies a much larger clone, so this may be a sequencing read error. The chain joins TRBV28 to TRBJ2-1, with D maybe TRBD2 (6 bases). The CDR3 totals 15 residues. Trimming stripped 3 bases from V and 5 bases from J, with 14 bases between. In germline, CDR1 is MDHEN, CDR2 SYDVKM. CDR3 sequence: CASSLTGEPHNEQFF. The CDR3 nucleotides read TGTGCCAGCAGTTTGACGGGAGAACCCCACAATGAGCAGTTCTTC. Based on the CDR3 plus reference TRBV28 and TRBJ2-1, the full variable domain is DVKVTQSSRYLVKRTGEKVFLECVQDMDHENMFWYRQDPGLGLRLIYFSYDVKMKEKGDIPEGYSVSREKKERFSLILESASTNQTSMYLCASSLTGEPHNEQFFGPGTRLTVL.

V is TRBV5-6 and J is TRBJ2-1, with TRBD1 matching over 7 bases. The germline V gene has CDR1 SGHDT and CDR2 YYEEEE. This CDR3 contains 17 residues. The J segment lost 5 bases and the V segment lost 0 bases, leaving 11 bases of the junction unmatched. CDR3 region: CASSLVGGTGVHNEQFF. CDR3 sequence (DNA): TGTGCCAGCAGCTTGGTTGGGGGAACAGGGGTACACAATGAGCAGTTCTTC.

The chain combines TRBV19 with TRBJ2-5; 7 nucleotides line up with TRBD1. The V gene's germline CDR1 is LNHDA and CDR2 SQIVND (reference sequence). With 6 bases clipped from V and 5 bases from J, the junction kept 6 bases outside the gene matches. This CDR3 contains 13 residues. The CDR3 sequence: CASRTTGLETQYF. Here the CDR3 DNA reads TGTGCCAGTAGGACGACAGGGTTGGAGACCCAGTACTTC.

This sequence joins TRBV5-4 and TRBJ2-3; D is unclear. V lost 4 bases and J lost 7, with 10 bases in between. Germline CDR1 and CDR2: SGHNT and YYREEE (reference sequence). This CDR3 has 12 residues. CDR3 loop: CASSGDAYTQYF. CDR3 bases: TGTGCCAGCAGCGGCGATGCATATACGCAGTATTTT.

In regard to this clone: One base away lies a much larger clone, so this may be a sequencing read error. The chain couples TRBV7-8 to TRBJ2-1; D is perhaps TRBD1 (7 bases). Trimming removed 8 bases at V and 2 bases at J, with 22 bases between. The CDR3 has 17 amino acids. Germline values: CDR1 SGHVS, CDR2 FQNEAQ. In DNA, the CDR3 is TGTGCCAGCGTCCTGTGGGCTAGCAGGGGGGCCTACAATGAGCAGTTCTTC. This sequence encodes CASVLWASRGAYNEQFF.

The chain combines TRBV4-1 with TRBJ2-5; TRBD1 matches at 7 bases. Per the germline V gene, CDR1 is MGHRA and CDR2 is YSYEKL. After removal of 2 bases from V and 5 bases from J, the junction contained 5 bases not matched to a gene. This CDR3 spans 14 amino acids. CDR3 DNA: TGCGCCAGCAGCCAAATTGACAGGGTTGAGACCCAGTACTTC. It yields the protein CASSQIDRVETQYF.

Comment on this clone: This probably arose from a read error, given a far larger clone one base away. Other DNA sequences in this sample translate to the same CDR3. The chain recombines TRBV30 with TRBJ2-6, with a tentative D call TRBD2 (6 bases). CDR1 and CDR2 from the germline V gene are GTSNPN and SVGIG (reference sequence). This CDR3 is built from 14 residues. Here the CDR3 DNA reads TGTGCCTGGAGCGGGGGTTCTGGGGCCAACGTCCTGACCTTC. This sequence encodes CAWSGGSGANVLTF.

The CDR3 reads CASSHGTGRDTEAFF. Here the CDR3 DNA reads TGTGCCAGCAGCCACGGGACAGGGCGGGACACTGAAGCTTTCTTT. This chain links TRBV7-9 with TRBJ1-1; 9 bases map to TRBD1. Per the germline V gene, CDR1 is SEHNR and CDR2 is FQNEAQ (reference sequence). CDR3 length: 15 amino acids. V was clipped by 5 bases and J by 3 bases; unmatched bases: 7.

This clone showed up just a few times. J is TRBJ1-1 and V is TRBV2, with D possibly TRBD1 on 5 matching bases. The CDR3 is made up of 12 amino acids. V was clipped by 3 bases and J by 8 bases, with 10 bases between them. Germline CDR1 is SNHLY and CDR2 is FYNNEI. The CDR3: CASSDREWEAFF. The CDR3 DNA sequence: TGTGCCAGCAGTGACAGGGAATGGGAAGCTTTCTTT. The whole variable domain, filled in from reference TRBV2 and TRBJ1-1, reads EPEVTQTPSHQVTQMGQEVILRCVPISNHLYFYWYRQILGQKVEFLVSFYNNEISEKSEIFDDQFSVERPDGSNFTLKIRSTKLEDSAMYFCASSDREWEAFFGQGTRLTVV.

The V call is TRBV7-9, the J call TRBJ2-1, with a possible D match to TRBD2 (6 bases). The CDR3 is made up of 13 amino acids. V was shortened by 5 bases and J by 15 bases, with 20 bases between the two germline ends. Looked up from germline, CDR1 is SEHNR and CDR2 is FQNEAQ (reference sequence). CDR3 amino acids: CASSPSRDSSRFF. CDR3 nucleotides: TGTGCCAGCAGCCCCAGCCGGGACTCTAGTCGGTTCTTC.

The J gene is TRBJ2-7, the V gene TRBV18; possible D gene TRBD2, 5 bases. The CDR3 has 15 residues. Trimming cost V 6 bases and J 6 bases, with 21 bases left between them. The germline CDR1 and CDR2 sequences are KGHSH and LQKENI. CDR3 in DNA: TGTGCCAGCTCTCCCTTTTCCTTAACGGGGATCGAGCAGTACTTC. It specifies CASSPFSLTGIEQYF.

The V call is TRBV29-1, the J call TRBJ2-2, with 8 bases aligning to TRBD1. Trimming cost V 7 bases and J 0 bases; bases outside gene matches: 4. The CDR3 is made up of 14 amino acids. CDR1 is SQVTM, CDR2 ANQGSEA, per germline. Written as DNA, the CDR3 is TGCAGCGCCTCGGGACAGGCGAACACCGGGGAGCTGTTTTTT. Translated, it gives CSASGQANTGELFF.

The chain is built from TRBV4-1 and TRBJ2-4; D possibly uses TRBD1 or TRBD2 (5 bases each). CDR3 length equals 13 residues. Per the germline V gene, CDR1 is MGHRA and CDR2 is YSYEKL. The germline V and J ends were trimmed by 1 base and 7 bases, with 8 bases remaining between them. CDR3 nucleotides: TGCGCCAGCAGCCAAGCCGGGACCAACATTCAGTACTTC. The encoded protein is CASSQAGTNIQYF.

The rearrangement joins TRBV5-4 to TRBJ1-1, with 9 bases lining up with TRBD1. V trimming: 4 bases; J trimming: 1 base; junction bases outside the gene matches: 8. The CDR3 consists of 16 residues. CDR1 SGHNT and CDR2 YYREEE come from the germline V gene (reference sequence). The DNA for the CDR3 is TGTGCCAGCAGCAAATGGACAGGGGCGGCGAACACTGAAGCTTTCTTT. It specifies CASSKWTGAANTEAFF.

The chain joins TRBV9 to TRBJ2-7; 7 bases are a match to TRBD1. The CDR3 consists of 15 residues. V shed 4 bases and J 4 bases; nucleotides not matched to a gene: 11. Germline CDR1 SGDLS, CDR2 YYNGEE. For the CDR3, the DNA is TGTGCCAGCAGCCCGCGAAAGGGGGCAGAGTACGAGCAGTACTTC. It specifies CASSPRKGAEYEQYF.